A selection of T cell receptor beta chains follows, all from one sample in a study of T cells in tuberculosis. The table came from immunoSEQ multiplex PCR; TCRdb's copy has only in-frame clones and leaves some out. Among approximately 30,000 clones, around 92% were seen once, and the ten largest hold about 7.8%. Input material: PBMCs. These receptor sequences come from a donor aged 10 to 29 with latent tuberculosis or without tuberculosis infection. Some clones in this sample may be carry-over from other donors' samples. Each CDR3 is given without its conserved first and last residue. D genes are given only for firm matches.

TRBD2 TRBV30 AWSSSGRSDTQY
- TRBV2 ASSAPQGSPTREQY
- TRBV5-1 ASRVVEKNTEAF
- TRBV5-4 ASSLGRGGGIDTQY
- TRBV11-2 ASSLDLPGADTQY
TRBD2 TRBV6-4 ASSTLAGGSRNEQF
- TRBV9 ASSASSRESGELF
- TRBV7-6 ASSSQGTSTDTQY
- TRBV7-2 ASSPTGNTEAF
- TRBV15 ATSRVWRGTDTQY
- TRBV28 ASSLTGPSGNTIY
- TRBV2 ASSLGEGNTGELF
- TRBV5-1 ASSPVPGDYGYT
- TRBV7-9 ASSREWATNEKLF
- TRBV11-2 ASSLSPEEGAAEAF
TRBD1 TRBV7-9 ASSPAVAGGPHEQY
- TRBV6-1 ASRRGGITDTQY
TRBD2 TRBV5-1 ASSPTSGRASEQF
TRBD1 TRBV27 ASTNDFGQGGNEQY
- TRBV5-1 ASSLEDSNSPLH
TRBD2 TRBV5-1 ASSFLSGSREQY
- TRBV6-5 ASSFDGNYGYT
- TRBV27 ASSLEAGANVLT
TRBD1 TRBV10-3 AISRQGPNTEAF
- TRBV4-2 ASSQERGSDGYT
TRBD1 TRBV5-1 ASSGTVENTEAF
TRBD1 TRBV6-1 ASSEQTGFGNTIY
TRBD2 TRBV5-1 ASSLSGTSGRGRYEQY
- TRBV4-1 ASSPQWGLLNTEAF
TRBD2 TRBV5-1 ASSGTSLRELF
TRBD2 TRBV11-2 ASSFPRGGHGTGELF
TRBD1 TRBV10-2 ASRDRGESGYT
TRBD1 TRBV5-4 ASSPGTGGQNEKLF
TRBD2 TRBV2 ASSELRATSGRPLRYEQY
TRBD2 TRBV9 ASSVDAGGSSGLQNTQY
- TRBV6-4 ASSPLLTENYGYT
TRBD2 TRBV6-6 ASSARLAGGHEQY
TRBD1 TRBV19 ASTRGLNTEAF
TRBD1 TRBV11-2 ASSLEAGGAGKLF
TRBD2 TRBV9 ASSEGPSGAYEQY
- TRBV29-1 SVEGAPYGYT
- TRBV9 ASSVEPDLNTEAF
- TRBV5-8 ASSHGQSTNEKLF
- TRBV6-5 ASSYSGGSEAF
- TRBV5-1 ASSWAVSGNSAEAF
- TRBV11-2 ASRQGGAHGYT
- TRBV7-9 ASSSDTGVLNYGYT
- TRBV14 ASSQDLSRAGELF
- TRBV6-6 ASSLTDGNSGNTIY
TRBD2 TRBV27 ASSVAGWGTDTQY
- TRBV18 ASSLMMTGTDTQY
TRBD2 TRBV7-2 ASSTRDLERGGLRNEQF
TRBD2 TRBV5-5 ASSLAGLNQETQY
- TRBV2 ASSVGLLAKNIQY
TRBD2 TRBV4-1 ASSQGGSSGEQETQY
- TRBV27 ASSRAGGRNQPQH